The entry below describes one T cell receptor beta chain. This clonotype has at least ten counts. Its target antigen remains unknown. No much larger clone is present one base from it, and per-base qualities are unavailable. The record originates from a study of neurological immune-mediated disorders (dated by TCRdb to the late 2010s). With regard to the full study: Of the roughly 34 multiple sclerosis patients, approximately 30 had relapsing-remitting MS and 3 had secondary progressive MS. Peripheral blood TCR-beta repertoires from HTLV-I-associated myelopathy (HAM/TSP) patients, multiple sclerosis patients and healthy controls were compared by UMI-based sequencing. The roughly 110 TCR-beta libraries covered PBMC samples along with longitudinal samples, technical triplicates, and paired sorted CD4+ and CD8+ T-cell subsets. The cohort comprised around 70 subjects: some 14 HAM/TSP patients, 34 multiple sclerosis patients and 20 healthy controls. Overall results and qualifications from the work: Expanded clones from different subjects shared no identical CDR3 amino acid sequences, which suggests that TCR-beta repertoires were private in all groups. TCR clonal expansion was highest in HAM/TSP patients and lowest in MS patients, with MS patients falling below even healthy controls. The MS cluster was not associated with any clinical or MRI features, and the authors stated that larger cohorts are needed. In a phylogenetic analysis, the repertoires of 18 out of 34 MS patients fell into a single cluster of related CDR3 sequences, pointing to a possible signature at the repertoire level.

Unsorted PBMC libraries were generated from 2 million PBMCs stored in RNAlater at -80 °C until RNA extraction. The multiple sclerosis patients were enrolled in a US clinical protocol that used magnetic resonance imaging to evaluate disease progression. Peripheral blood underwent Ficoll-Hypaque density gradient centrifugation to isolate PBMCs, which were then cryopreserved in liquid nitrogen. The germline V and J ends show losses of 3 bases and 7 bases respectively, and no gene match explains 10 bases of the junction. From cysteine to phenylalanine, the CDR3 is 15 amino acids long. Only the CDR3 DNA is retained, 45 bases long and in frame from the first base. The germline V gene specifies LGHNA as CDR1 and YSLEER as CDR2. To synthesize cDNA, template-switch 5'RACE was performed with a primer carrying a 10-nucleotide random unique molecular identifier so that each TCR transcript was tagged. Every sequencing run yielded over 170 million TCR-beta sequences covering 15-18 subjects. The RNeasy kit was used to extract total RNA. The KAPA Real-time Library Amplification kit was used to amplify TCR-beta VDJ regions with primers targeting the TCR constant region and the 5'RACE anchor. A first PCR added sample indexes and Illumina adaptors, after which a second PCR increased the library yield. After Ampure bead purification, the TCR product of roughly 650 bp was size-selected on a 2% E-gel SizeSelection system. Before pooling, libraries had their quality checked on a Bioanalyzer, their concentration measured with Qubit, and their quantity determined with the Kapa Library Quantification kit. An Illumina HiSeq 2500 was used to sequence the libraries paired-end at 2 x 150 bp. To increase sequence diversity, about 25-31% phiX was spiked into each library pool. On the authors' methods: Quality-filtered reads were processed with the UMI-based MiGEC pipeline, and over 75% of raw TCR sequences were removed by the MiGEC pipeline during error correction. VDJ genes were aligned to IMGT germline references, and each clonotype was defined by a unique CDR3 amino acid sequence together with V-J genes. Clonal expansion, Shannon diversity and CDR3 relatedness were evaluated with VDJtools (CalcPairwiseDistances, ClusterSamples), while phylogenetic trees were built in CLCbio workbench. Clones with at least 8 unique UMIs were defined as expanded, with this threshold being based on coefficient-of-variation modelling across technical triplicates. TCRdb reworked the public reads: Q25 trimming with fastp, MiXCR clone assembly, productive beta chains retained. One record per CDR3 amino acid sequence lists the most common genes and DNA. It is TCRdb's table, rather than the study itself, that gives the V and J calls and clone size. This sample comprises more than 75,000 distinct CDR3 sequences, around 3.6% of them detected only once. The ten largest clonotypes hold around 3.1% of the sample.

This TCR was sampled from a woman aged 45-65 years with multiple sclerosis. The V gene is TRBV4-3 and the J gene is TRBJ1-1; TRBD1 fits 8 bases in the junction. The material sequenced was PBMCs. The CDR3 protein is CASSHRDRGPDEAFF. The nucleotide sequence reads TGCGCCAGCAGCCATAGAGACAGGGGCCCTGATGAAGCTTTCTTT.